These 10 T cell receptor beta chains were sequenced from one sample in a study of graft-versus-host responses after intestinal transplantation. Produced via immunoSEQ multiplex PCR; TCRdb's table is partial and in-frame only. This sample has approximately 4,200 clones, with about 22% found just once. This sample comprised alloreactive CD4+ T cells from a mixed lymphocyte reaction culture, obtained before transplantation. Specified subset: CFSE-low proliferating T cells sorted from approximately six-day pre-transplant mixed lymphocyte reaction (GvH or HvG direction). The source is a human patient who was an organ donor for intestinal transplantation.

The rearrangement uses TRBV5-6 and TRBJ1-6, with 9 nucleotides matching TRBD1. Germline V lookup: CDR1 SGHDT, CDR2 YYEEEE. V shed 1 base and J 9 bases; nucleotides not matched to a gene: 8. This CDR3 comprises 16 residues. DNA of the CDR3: TGTGCCAGCAGCTTGCCGTCTCACAGGGGGCGTTCACCCCTCCACTTT. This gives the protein CASSLPSHRGRSPLHF.

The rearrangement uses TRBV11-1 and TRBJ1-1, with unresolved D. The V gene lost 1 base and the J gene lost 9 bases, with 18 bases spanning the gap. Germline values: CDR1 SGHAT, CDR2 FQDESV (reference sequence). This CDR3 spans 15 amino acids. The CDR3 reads CASSLDGVAREKAFF. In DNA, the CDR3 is TGTGCCAGCAGCTTAGACGGTGTCGCGAGGGAGAAAGCTTTCTTT.

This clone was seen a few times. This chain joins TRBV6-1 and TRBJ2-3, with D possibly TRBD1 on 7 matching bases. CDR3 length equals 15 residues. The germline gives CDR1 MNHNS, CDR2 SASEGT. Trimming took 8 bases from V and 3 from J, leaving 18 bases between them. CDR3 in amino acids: CASRTSTGRTDTQYF. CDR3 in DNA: TGTGCCAGCCGAACCTCGACAGGGAGGACAGATACGCAGTATTTT.

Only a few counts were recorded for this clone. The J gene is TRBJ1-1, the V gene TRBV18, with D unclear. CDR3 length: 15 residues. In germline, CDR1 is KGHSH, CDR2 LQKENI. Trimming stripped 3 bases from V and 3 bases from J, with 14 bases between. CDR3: CASSPRSFADTEAFF. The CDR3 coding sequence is TGTGCCAGCTCACCGCGGTCCTTCGCAGACACTGAAGCTTTCTTT.

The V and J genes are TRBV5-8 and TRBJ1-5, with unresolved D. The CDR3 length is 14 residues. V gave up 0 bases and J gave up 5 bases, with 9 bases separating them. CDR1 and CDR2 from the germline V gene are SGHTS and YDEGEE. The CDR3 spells CASSLAREDQPQHF. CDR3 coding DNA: TGTGCCAGCAGCTTGGCTAGGGAGGATCAGCCCCAGCATTTT.

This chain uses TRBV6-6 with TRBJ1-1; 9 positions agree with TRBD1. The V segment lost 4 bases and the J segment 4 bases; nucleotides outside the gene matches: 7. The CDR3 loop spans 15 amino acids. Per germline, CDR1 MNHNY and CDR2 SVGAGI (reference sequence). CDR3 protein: CASSSIQGAGTEAFF. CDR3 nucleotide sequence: TGTGCCAGCAGTTCGATACAGGGGGCCGGCACTGAAGCTTTCTTT.

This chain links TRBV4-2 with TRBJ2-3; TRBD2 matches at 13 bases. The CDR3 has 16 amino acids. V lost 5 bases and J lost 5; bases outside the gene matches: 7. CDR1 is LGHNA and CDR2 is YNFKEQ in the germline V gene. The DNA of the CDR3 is TGTGCCAGCAGCTTACAGGGACTAGCGGGACGAGATACGCAGTATTTT. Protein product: CASSLQGLAGRDTQYF.

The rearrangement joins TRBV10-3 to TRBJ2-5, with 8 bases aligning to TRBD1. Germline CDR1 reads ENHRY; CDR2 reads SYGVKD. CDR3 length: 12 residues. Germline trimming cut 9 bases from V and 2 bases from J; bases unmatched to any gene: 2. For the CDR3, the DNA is TGTGCCATACGGACAGGGCAAGAGACCCAGTACTTC. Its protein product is CAIRTGQETQYF.

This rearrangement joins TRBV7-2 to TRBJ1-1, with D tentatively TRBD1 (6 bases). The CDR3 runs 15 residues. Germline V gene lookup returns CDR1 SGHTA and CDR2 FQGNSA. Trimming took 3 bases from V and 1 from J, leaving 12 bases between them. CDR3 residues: CASSFLGRGNTEAFF. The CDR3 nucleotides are TGTGCCAGCAGCTTTTTGGGCAGGGGGAACACTGAAGCTTTCTTT.

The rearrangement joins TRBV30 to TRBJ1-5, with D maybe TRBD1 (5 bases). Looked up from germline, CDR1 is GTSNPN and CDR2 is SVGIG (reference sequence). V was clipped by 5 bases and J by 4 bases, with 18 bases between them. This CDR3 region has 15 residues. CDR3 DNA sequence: TGTGCCTGGTCCCAGGGAGGTTCGCCTAATCAGCCCCAGCATTTT. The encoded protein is CAWSQGGSPNQPQHF.